Shown below are 13 T cell receptor beta chains from a single sample sequenced in a study of CD8 T cells in Susac syndrome. Roughly 0.45 to 1 ug RNA was reverse transcribed with random hexamers. MiXCR, run by TCRdb on the immunoSEQ multiplex PCR reads, gives a single entry per CDR3 protein. The sample yields around 56,000 distinct CDR3 sequences, 85% to 95% seen once. The sequencing sample was made of CD8+ T cells from PBMCs. The receptors were sampled from a human donor in good health.

The rearrangement uses TRBV5-1 and TRBJ2-2; D gene unclear. The CDR3 covers 14 residues. The V end lost 0 bases, the J end lost 1 base, and 4 bases lay between the germline ends. Germline assignment: CDR1 SGHRS and CDR2 YFSETQ. CDR3 residues: CASSLGQNTGELFF. Here the CDR3 DNA reads TGCGCCAGCAGCTTGGGACAGAACACCGGGGAGCTGTTTTTT.

This clonotype occurred once. This sequence joins TRBV12-3 or TRBV12-4 and TRBJ2-5; possible D gene TRBD1, 6 bases. With 6 bases removed from V and 5 bases from J, the gap between germline ends came to 22 bases. This CDR3 is built from 16 residues. As DNA, the CDR3 is TGTGCCAGCAGCATATACAAAGCAGGGGACCGGGAGACCCAGTACTTC. As protein: CASSIYKAGDRETQYF.

J is TRBJ1-1 and V is TRBV7-8, with a tentative D call TRBD1 (5 bases). This CDR3 region has 13 residues. Germline V lookup: CDR1 SGHVS, CDR2 FQNEAQ. Trimming took off 5 bases at V and 5 bases at J, with 12 bases between the two ends. CDR3 sequence reads: CASSATRGTEAFF. The CDR3 nucleotides are TGTGCCAGCAGCGCTACCCGGGGGACTGAAGCTTTCTTT.

This sequence joins TRBV13 and TRBJ2-7; D could derive from TRBD1 or TRBD2 (5 bases each). Germline CDR1 and CDR2: PRHDT and FYEKMQ (reference sequence). Trimming stripped 1 base from V and 1 base from J, with 8 bases between. The CDR3 sequence is 14 residues long. The CDR3 here is CASSLVGESYEQYF. Here the CDR3 DNA reads TGTGCCAGCAGCTTAGTGGGGGAATCCTACGAGCAGTACTTC.

The table lists this clonotype with a count of one. The rearrangement uses TRBV5-1 and TRBJ2-7; D may be TRBD1 (6 bases). The germline gives CDR1 SGHRS, CDR2 YFSETQ. The CDR3 is 14 amino acids. With 1 base removed from V and 5 bases from J, the gap between germline ends came to 13 bases. This chain's CDR3 is CASSLRAYRDEQYF. In DNA, the CDR3 is TGCGCCAGCAGCTTGAGGGCCTACAGGGACGAGCAGTACTTC.

The chain couples TRBV12-3 or TRBV12-4 to TRBJ2-6; D might be TRBD2 (5 bases). This CDR3 is 12 amino acids long. Trimming shortened V by 10 bases and J by 4 bases, and 8 bases separated the two germline ends. As DNA, the CDR3 is TGTGCCATTGGCGGGGGGGCCAACGTCCTGACTTTC. Amino acid sequence: CAIGGGANVLTF.

This rearrangement joins TRBV4-3 to TRBJ1-1; D is undetermined. Trimming cost V 1 base and J 3 bases, with 15 bases left between them. Germline assignment: CDR1 LGHNA and CDR2 YSLEER. The CDR3 length is 16 residues. CDR3 in amino acids: CASSQVWNPRDTEAFF. In nucleotides, the CDR3 is TGCGCCAGCAGCCAAGTCTGGAACCCGCGGGACACTGAAGCTTTCTTT.

Concerning this clonotype: Germline is not matched at one junction end, which may reflect a read error. This chain uses TRBV5-1 with TRBJ2-7; 7 bases match TRBD2. Germline CDR1 SGHRS, CDR2 YFSETQ. This CDR3 is 15 amino acids long. CDR3: CASSLAGDRYYEQYF. The CDR3 nucleotides are TGCGCCAGCAGTTTGGCGGGGGACCGCTACTACGAGCAGTACTTC.

The V call is TRBV5-1, the J call TRBJ2-1; possible D gene TRBD2, 5 bases. Trimming removed 4 bases at V and 5 bases at J, with 16 bases between. Germline-derived CDR1 and CDR2 are SGHRS and YFSETQ. CDR3 length: 15 amino acids. DNA for the CDR3: TGCGCCAGCAGCATACGGACTGACGGACACAATGAGCAGTTCTTC. As protein: CASSIRTDGHNEQFF.

V gene TRBV19 combines with J gene TRBJ2-7; D is possibly TRBD2 (6 bases). V lost 3 bases and J lost 0, with 9 bases in between. Looked up from germline, CDR1 is LNHDA and CDR2 is SQIVND (reference sequence). The CDR3 is 14 residues long. CDR3 amino acids: CASSMGLGSYEQYF. CDR3 sequence (DNA): TGTGCCAGTAGTATGGGACTGGGCTCCTACGAGCAGTACTTC.

This clonotype was detected only once. V gene TRBV27 combines with J gene TRBJ1-5, with D perhaps matching TRBD1 (5 bases). This CDR3 has 17 residues. Germline CDR1 reads MNHEY; CDR2 reads SMNVEV (reference sequence). Deletions cut 0 bases from V and 0 bases from J, with 12 bases between. The CDR3 coding sequence is TGTGCCAGCAGTTTATCACCCCTAGGGGATAGCAATCAGCCCCAGCATTTT. It encodes CASSLSPLGDSNQPQHF.

The genes are TRBV12-3 or TRBV12-4 and TRBJ2-5, with a weak D call TRBD1 (6 bases). This CDR3 region has 14 residues. Trimming took 5 bases from V and 4 from J, leaving 14 bases between them. Here the CDR3 reads CASSPQGLLETQYF. Here the CDR3 DNA reads TGTGCCAGCAGTCCTCAGGGGCTCTTAGAGACCCAGTACTTC.

The chain carries TRBV25-1 and TRBJ2-7, with unresolved D. CDR3 length: 13 amino acids. The V gene's germline CDR1 is MGHDK and CDR2 SYGVNS. Trimming removed 2 bases at V and 2 bases at J, with 7 bases between. The CDR3 reads CASSEAGTYEQYF. The CDR3 nucleotides are TGTGCCAGCAGTGAAGCTGGGACCTACGAGCAGTACTTC.